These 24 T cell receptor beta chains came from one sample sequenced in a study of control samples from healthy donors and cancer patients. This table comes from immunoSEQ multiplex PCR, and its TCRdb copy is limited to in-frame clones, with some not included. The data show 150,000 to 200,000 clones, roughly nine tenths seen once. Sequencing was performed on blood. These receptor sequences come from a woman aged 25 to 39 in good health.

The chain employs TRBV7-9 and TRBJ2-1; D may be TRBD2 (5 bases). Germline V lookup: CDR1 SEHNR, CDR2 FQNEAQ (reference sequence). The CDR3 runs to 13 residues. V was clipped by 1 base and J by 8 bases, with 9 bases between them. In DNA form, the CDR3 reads TGTGCCAGCAGCTTAGTTCTTAGCGATGAGCAGTTCTTC. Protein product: CASSLVLSDEQFF.

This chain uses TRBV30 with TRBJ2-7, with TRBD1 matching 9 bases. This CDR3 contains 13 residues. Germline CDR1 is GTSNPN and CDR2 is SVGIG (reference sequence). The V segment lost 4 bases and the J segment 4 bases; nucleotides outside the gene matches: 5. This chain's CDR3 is CAWKQGAGYEQYF. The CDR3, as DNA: TGTGCCTGGAAACAGGGGGCCGGTTACGAGCAGTACTTC.

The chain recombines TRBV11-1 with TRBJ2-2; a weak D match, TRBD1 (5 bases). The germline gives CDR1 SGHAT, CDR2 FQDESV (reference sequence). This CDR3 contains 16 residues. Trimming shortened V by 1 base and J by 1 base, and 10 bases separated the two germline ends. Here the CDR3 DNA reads TGTGCCAGCAGCTTAGGGCGGCAGGGGAACACCGGGGAGCTGTTTTTT. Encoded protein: CASSLGRQGNTGELFF.

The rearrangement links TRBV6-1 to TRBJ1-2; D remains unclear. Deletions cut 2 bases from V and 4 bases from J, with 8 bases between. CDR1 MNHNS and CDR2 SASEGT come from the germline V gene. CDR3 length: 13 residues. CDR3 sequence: CASSEFTAYGYTF. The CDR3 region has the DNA TGTGCCAGCAGTGAATTCACGGCCTATGGCTACACCTTC.

The CDR3 DNA reads TGTGCCAGCAGTCCCAGGGCCACAGATACGCAGTATTTT. Encoded protein: CASSPRATDTQYF. The chain recombines TRBV2 with TRBJ2-3; D is perhaps TRBD1 (5 bases). The CDR3 length is 13 residues. CDR1 is SNHLY, CDR2 FYNNEI, per germline. V lost 5 bases and J lost 2, with 8 bases in between. The full variable domain, completed using reference TRBV2 and TRBJ2-3, is EPEVTQTPSHQVTQMGQEVILRCVPISNHLYFYWYRQILGQKVEFLVSFYNNEISEKSEIFDDQFSVERPDGSNFTLKIRSTKLEDSAMYFCASSPRATDTQYFGPGTRLTVL.

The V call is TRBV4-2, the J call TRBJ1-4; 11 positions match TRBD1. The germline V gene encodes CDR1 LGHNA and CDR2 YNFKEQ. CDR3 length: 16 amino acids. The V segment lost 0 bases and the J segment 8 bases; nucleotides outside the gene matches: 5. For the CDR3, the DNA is TGTGCCAGCAGCCAAGAATCCGGACAGGGGGCGGAAAAACTGTTTTTT. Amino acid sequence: CASSQESGQGAEKLFF.

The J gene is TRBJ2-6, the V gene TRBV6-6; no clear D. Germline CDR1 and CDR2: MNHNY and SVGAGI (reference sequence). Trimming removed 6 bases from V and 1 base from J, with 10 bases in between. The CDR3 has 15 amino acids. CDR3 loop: CASSTGESGANVLTF. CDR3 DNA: TGTGCCAGCAGCACCGGAGAATCTGGGGCCAACGTCCTGACTTTC.

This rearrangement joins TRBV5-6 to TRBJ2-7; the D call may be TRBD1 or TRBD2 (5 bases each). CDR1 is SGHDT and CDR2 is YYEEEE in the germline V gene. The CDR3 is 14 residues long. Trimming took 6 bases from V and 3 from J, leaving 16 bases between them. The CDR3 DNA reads TGTGCCAGCAACCCCGGGACGGGCCTCTACGAGCAGTACTTC. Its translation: CASNPGTGLYEQYF.

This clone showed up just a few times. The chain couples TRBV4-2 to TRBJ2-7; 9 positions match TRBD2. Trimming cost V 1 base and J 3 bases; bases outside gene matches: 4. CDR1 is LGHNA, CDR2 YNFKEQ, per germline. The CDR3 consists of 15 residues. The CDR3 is CASSQGGSGGYEQYF. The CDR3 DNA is TGTGCCAGCAGCCAAGGGGGTAGCGGGGGCTACGAGCAGTACTTC.

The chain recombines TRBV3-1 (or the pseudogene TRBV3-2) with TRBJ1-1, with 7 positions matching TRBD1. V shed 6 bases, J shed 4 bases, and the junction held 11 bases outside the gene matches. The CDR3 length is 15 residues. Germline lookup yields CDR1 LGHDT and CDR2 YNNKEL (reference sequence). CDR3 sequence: CASRPRQGQSTEAFF. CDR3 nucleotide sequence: TGTGCCAGCAGACCACGACAGGGACAGAGCACTGAAGCTTTCTTT.

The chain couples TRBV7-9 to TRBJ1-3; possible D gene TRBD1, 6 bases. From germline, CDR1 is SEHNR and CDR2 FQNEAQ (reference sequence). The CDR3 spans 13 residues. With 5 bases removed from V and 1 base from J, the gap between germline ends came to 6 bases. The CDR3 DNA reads TGTGCCAGCAGCACAGGGTCTGGAAACACCATATATTTT. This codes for CASSTGSGNTIYF. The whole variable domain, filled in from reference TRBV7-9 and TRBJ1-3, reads DTGVSQNPRHKITKRGQNVTFRCDPISEHNRLYWYRQTLGQGPEFLTYFQNEAQLEKSRLLSDRFSAERPKGSFSTLEIQRTEQGDSAMYLCASSTGSGNTIYFGEGSWLTVV.

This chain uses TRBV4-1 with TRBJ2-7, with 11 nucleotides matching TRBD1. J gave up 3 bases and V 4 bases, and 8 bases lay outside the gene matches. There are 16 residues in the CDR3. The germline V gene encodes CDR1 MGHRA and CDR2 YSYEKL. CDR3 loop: CASSLQTGTGGYEQYF. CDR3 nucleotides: TGCGCCAGCAGCCTACAGACCGGGACAGGGGGCTACGAGCAGTACTTC.

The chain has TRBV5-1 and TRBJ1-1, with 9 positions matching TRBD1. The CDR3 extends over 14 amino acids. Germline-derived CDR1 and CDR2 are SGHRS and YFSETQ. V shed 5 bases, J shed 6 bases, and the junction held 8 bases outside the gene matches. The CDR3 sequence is CASSRGQGEAEAFF. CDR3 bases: TGCGCCAGCAGTAGGGGACAGGGAGAGGCTGAAGCTTTCTTT.

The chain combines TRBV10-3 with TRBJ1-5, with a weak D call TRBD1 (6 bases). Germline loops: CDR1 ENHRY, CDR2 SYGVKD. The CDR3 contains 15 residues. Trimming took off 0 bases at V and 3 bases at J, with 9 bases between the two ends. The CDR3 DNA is TGTGCCATCAGTGAGTCCGGGGGCAACAATCAGCCCCAGCATTTT. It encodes CAISESGGNNQPQHF.

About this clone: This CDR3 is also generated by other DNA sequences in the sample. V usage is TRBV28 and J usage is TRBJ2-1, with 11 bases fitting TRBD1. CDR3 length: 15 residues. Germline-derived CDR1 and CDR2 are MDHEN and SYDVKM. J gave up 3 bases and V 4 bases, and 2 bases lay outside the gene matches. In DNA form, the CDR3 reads TGTGCCAGCAGTTCCGGGACAGGGGGCTACAATGAGCAGTTCTTC. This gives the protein CASSSGTGGYNEQFF.

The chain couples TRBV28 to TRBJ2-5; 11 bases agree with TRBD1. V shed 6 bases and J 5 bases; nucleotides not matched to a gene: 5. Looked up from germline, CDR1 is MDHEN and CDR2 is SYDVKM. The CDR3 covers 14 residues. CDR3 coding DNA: TGTGCCAGCAGCCGGACAGGGGGCAGGGAGACCCAGTACTTC. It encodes CASSRTGGRETQYF.

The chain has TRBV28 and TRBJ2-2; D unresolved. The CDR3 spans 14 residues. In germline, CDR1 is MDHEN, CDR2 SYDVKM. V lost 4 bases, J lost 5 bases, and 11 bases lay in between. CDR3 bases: TGTGCCAGCAGTTCCCCTCGGGCGACCGGGGAGCTGTTTTTT. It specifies CASSSPRATGELFF.

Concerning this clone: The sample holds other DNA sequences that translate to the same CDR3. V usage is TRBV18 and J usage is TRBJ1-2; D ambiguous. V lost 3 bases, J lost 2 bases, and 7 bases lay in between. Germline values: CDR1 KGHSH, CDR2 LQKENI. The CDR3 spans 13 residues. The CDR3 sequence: CASSPDGNYGYTF. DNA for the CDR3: TGTGCCAGCTCACCGGACGGGAACTATGGCTACACCTTC.

The CDR3 sequence is CASSQEQRKNIQYF. CDR3 bases: TGTGCCAGCAGCCAAGAACAGCGTAAAAACATTCAGTACTTC. This rearrangement joins TRBV3-1 (or the pseudogene TRBV3-2) to TRBJ2-4, with no clear D. The length of the CDR3 is 14 residues. Trimming took off 0 bases at V and 4 bases at J, with 7 bases between the two ends. CDR1 and CDR2 (germline): LGHDT, YNNKEL (reference sequence).

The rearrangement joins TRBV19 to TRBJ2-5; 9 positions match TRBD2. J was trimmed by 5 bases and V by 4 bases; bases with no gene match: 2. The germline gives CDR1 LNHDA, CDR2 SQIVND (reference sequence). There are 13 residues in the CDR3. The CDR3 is CASSRTSDETQYF. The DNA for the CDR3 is TGTGCCAGTAGTAGGACTAGCGACGAGACCCAGTACTTC.

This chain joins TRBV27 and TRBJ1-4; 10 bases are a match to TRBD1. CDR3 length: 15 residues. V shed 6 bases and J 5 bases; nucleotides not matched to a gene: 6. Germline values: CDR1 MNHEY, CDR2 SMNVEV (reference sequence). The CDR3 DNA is TGTGCCAGCAGCGACAGGGGGCCCCCAAATGAAAAACTGTTTTTT. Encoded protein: CASSDRGPPNEKLFF.

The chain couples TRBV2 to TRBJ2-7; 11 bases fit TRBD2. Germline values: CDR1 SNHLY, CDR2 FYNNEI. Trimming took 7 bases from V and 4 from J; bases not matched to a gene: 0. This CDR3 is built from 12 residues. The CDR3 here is CASIAGGYEQYF. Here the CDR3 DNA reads TGTGCCAGCATAGCGGGAGGGTACGAGCAGTACTTC.

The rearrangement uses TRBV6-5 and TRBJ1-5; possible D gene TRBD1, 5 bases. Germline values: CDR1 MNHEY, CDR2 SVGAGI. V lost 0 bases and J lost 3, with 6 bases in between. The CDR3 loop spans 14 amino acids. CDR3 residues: CASSYSGVNQPQHF. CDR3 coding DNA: TGTGCCAGCAGTTACTCAGGGGTCAATCAGCCCCAGCATTTT.

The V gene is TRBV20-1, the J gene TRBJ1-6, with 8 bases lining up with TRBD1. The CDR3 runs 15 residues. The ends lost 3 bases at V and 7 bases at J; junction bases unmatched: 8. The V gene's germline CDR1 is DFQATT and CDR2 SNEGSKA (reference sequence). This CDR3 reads CSASFPGQANSPLHF. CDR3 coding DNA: TGCAGTGCTAGTTTCCCGGGACAGGCAAATTCACCCCTCCACTTT.